This entry lists 8 T cell receptor beta chains sequenced from one sample in a study of cytomegalovirus exposure and HLA in healthy donors. The primer mix had 60 Vbeta and 13 Jbeta primers. The assay was immunoSEQ multiplex PCR, and TCRdb's table has in-frame clones only and misses some. The repertoire holds 45,000 to 65,000 clones, 73% seen once, with approximately 2.7% in the top ten. Sequencing was done on a sample of PBMCs. These receptors were obtained from a man younger than 35 in good health and CMV-seronegative.

The gene calls are TRBV10-1 and TRBJ2-1, with 8 bases that match TRBD2. The CDR3 has 15 residues. Germline V CDR1 and CDR2: WNHNN, SYGVQD (reference sequence). Germline trimming cut 4 bases from V and 7 bases from J; bases unmatched to any gene: 9. Here the CDR3 DNA reads TGCGCCAGCAGTGTCGGGACTAGTCATTCGAATGAGCAGTTCTTC. Translation gives CASSVGTSHSNEQFF.

The genes are TRBV6-5 and TRBJ2-3; D may be TRBD2 (5 bases). V shed 0 bases and J shed 6 bases, with 7 bases lying between them. Germline V gives CDR1 MNHEY, CDR2 SVGAGI. This CDR3 spans 13 amino acids. CDR3 sequence (DNA): TGTGCCAGCAGTTACTCGGGAGCCGATACGCAGTATTTT. This encodes CASSYSGADTQYF.

The chain recombines TRBV6-6 with TRBJ1-3; 7 bases fit TRBD1. This CDR3 comprises 16 residues. Germline lookup yields CDR1 MNHNY and CDR2 SVGAGI (reference sequence). Losses at the gene ends were 2 bases for V and 2 bases for J; bases not matched to a gene: 6. The CDR3 spells CASSYPNTGAGNTIYF. The CDR3 DNA reads TGTGCCAGCAGTTACCCAAATACAGGGGCTGGAAACACCATATATTTT.

This clone was detected once. This chain links TRBV15 with TRBJ2-3; D call uncertain. Deletions cut 1 base from V and 0 bases from J, with 5 bases between. The CDR3 loop spans 14 amino acids. Germline CDR1 and CDR2: LNHNV and YYDKDF (reference sequence). CDR3 region: CATSRGTSTDTQYF. In nucleotides, the CDR3 is TGTGCCACCAGCAGAGGTACTAGCACAGATACGCAGTATTTT.

V gene TRBV6-5 combines with J gene TRBJ1-2; D might be TRBD1 (6 bases). Trimming removed 6 bases at V and 7 bases at J, with 21 bases between. Germline V gene data show CDR1 as MNHEY and CDR2 as SVGAGI. This CDR3 contains 15 residues. The CDR3 DNA follows: TGTGCCAGCAGGCAGAGCCGGGAAGGGGGTAGTGGCTACACCTTC. Amino acids: CASRQSREGGSGYTF.

The chain employs TRBV28 and TRBJ2-5; 7 bases fit TRBD1. The CDR3 extends over 14 amino acids. V lost 6 bases, J lost 4 bases, and 8 bases stayed unmatched. CDR1 and CDR2 (germline): MDHEN, SYDVKM. CDR3 protein: CASSLGGRGETQYF. The CDR3 DNA follows: TGTGCCAGCAGCTTAGGGGGCAGGGGAGAGACCCAGTACTTC.

This chain connects TRBV7-2 to TRBJ1-2; 7 positions agree with TRBD1. CDR3 length: 13 amino acids. The trim removed 5 bases at V and 2 bases at J, leaving 2 bases unmatched. CDR1 and CDR2 from the germline V gene are SGHTA and FQGNSA. The CDR3: CASSRGQNYGYTF. The CDR3 DNA reads TGTGCCAGCAGCCGGGGACAGAACTATGGCTACACCTTC.

The chain combines TRBV10-3 with TRBJ2-1; 8 positions agree with TRBD1. V was clipped by 3 bases and J by 4 bases; unmatched bases: 8. CDR1 is ENHRY and CDR2 is SYGVKD in the germline V gene. CDR3 length: 16 residues. Here the CDR3 reads CAISDLLDRDYNEQFF. Here the CDR3 DNA reads TGTGCCATCAGTGATCTTTTGGACAGGGATTACAATGAGCAGTTCTTC.